This passage covers 25 T cell receptor beta chains from one sample sequenced in a study of beta chain features in type 1 diabetes. Reverse transcribing all isolated RNA meant expressed TCRB transcripts were sequenced. The assay was immunoSEQ multiplex PCR, and TCRdb's table has in-frame clones only and misses some. The sample has fewer than 250,000 clones; 12% to 15% are singletons. The sample was naive CD4+ T cells from blood. These receptors were taken from a woman between 40 and 55 years old in good health.

This clone has ten or more counts. The CDR3, as DNA: TGTGCCAGTAGCCGCGGACAGCTTAGTGGCTACACCTTC. The encoded protein is CASSRGQLSGYTF. The rearrangement links TRBV19 to TRBJ1-2, with a weak D call TRBD1 (6 bases). V dropped 6 bases and J dropped 7 bases, with 15 bases sitting between them. This CDR3 has 13 residues. From germline, CDR1 is LNHDA and CDR2 SQIVND (reference sequence).

This clone was detected only a few times. The chain uses TRBV5-4 and TRBJ2-1; TRBD2 matches at 14 bases. The CDR3 extends over 19 amino acids. Unmatched junction bases numbered 8, after V lost 3 bases and J lost 0 bases. From germline, CDR1 is SGHNT and CDR2 YYREEE (reference sequence). The CDR3 coding sequence is TGTGCCAGCAGCTCCGGGACTAGCGGGGGACTCCCCTCCTACAATGAGCAGTTCTTC. Residues: CASSSGTSGGLPSYNEQFF.

The chain carries TRBV7-8 and TRBJ2-3; 7 bases line up with TRBD2. This CDR3 region has 15 residues. The germline gives CDR1 SGHVS, CDR2 FQNEAQ. V lost 1 base and J lost 6; bases outside the gene matches: 7. The CDR3 is CASSLVPAGHDTQYF. CDR3 nucleotide sequence: TGTGCCAGCAGCTTAGTTCCAGCGGGGCACGATACGCAGTATTTT.

V usage is TRBV28 and J usage is TRBJ1-2; D remains ambiguous. CDR1 MDHEN and CDR2 SYDVKM come from the germline V gene. This CDR3 spans 13 amino acids. V gave up 8 bases and J gave up 7 bases, with 17 bases separating them. In DNA form, the CDR3 reads TGTGCCAGCTACCGTGGAGTGGAGGTTGGCTACACCTTC. Encoded protein: CASYRGVEVGYTF.

The genes are TRBV13 and TRBJ2-3; 7 positions match TRBD2. The germline gives CDR1 PRHDT, CDR2 FYEKMQ (reference sequence). This CDR3 region has 17 residues. V shed 3 bases and J 1 base; nucleotides not matched to a gene: 10. The CDR3 loop is CASSFEEVAGGTDTQYF. CDR3 bases: TGTGCCAGCAGCTTCGAAGAGGTGGCGGGGGGCACAGATACGCAGTATTTT.

This clone has more than one count but fewer than ten. The genes are TRBV6-5 and TRBJ1-1; 8 nucleotides match TRBD1. Germline CDR1 and CDR2: MNHEY and SVGAGI. The CDR3 extends over 15 amino acids. Trimming removed 6 bases from V and 5 bases from J; junction bases left unmatched: 11. CDR3 DNA: TGTGCCAGCAGAATCCGTGACAGGGGTTATACTGAAGCTTTCTTT. Its translation is CASRIRDRGYTEAFF.

This clone was counted only a few times. The chain combines TRBV6-5 with TRBJ1-2, with D perhaps matching TRBD1 (5 bases). With 6 bases removed from V and 4 bases from J, the gap between germline ends came to 9 bases. The CDR3 sequence is 12 residues long. Per the germline V gene, CDR1 is MNHEY and CDR2 is SVGAGI. In DNA form, the CDR3 reads TGTGCCAGCAGGCCCGGGGGCTATGGCTACACCTTC. This gives the protein CASRPGGYGYTF.

In this sample, this clone turned up a few times. V usage is TRBV10-3 and J usage is TRBJ2-5, with 10 bases identical to TRBD1. The CDR3 is 13 residues long. Per the germline V gene, CDR1 is ENHRY and CDR2 is SYGVKD. The trim removed 5 bases at V and 7 bases at J, leaving 4 bases unmatched. CDR3 in DNA: TGTGCCATCAGTCTCGGACAGGGGGGGACCCAGTACTTC. Translating gives CAISLGQGGTQYF.

This sequence joins TRBV2 and TRBJ1-5; 9 bases align to TRBD1. Germline-derived CDR1 and CDR2 are SNHLY and FYNNEI. The CDR3 extends over 13 amino acids. The V gene end was trimmed by 6 bases and the J gene end by 6 bases; junction bases not matched to a gene: 3. The CDR3 DNA sequence: TGTGCCAGCAGGGGGACAGGGAGTCAGCCCCAGCATTTT. It translates to CASRGTGSQPQHF.

In DNA form, the CDR3 reads TGTGCCAGCACCCTACTGACAGGGTCATCTCCCACCGGGGAGCTGTTTTTT. Translating gives CASTLLTGSSPTGELFF. The rearrangement links TRBV7-9 to TRBJ2-2; 7 positions agree with TRBD1. The CDR3 is made up of 17 amino acids. In germline, CDR1 is SEHNR, CDR2 FQNEAQ (reference sequence). With V trimmed by 7 bases and J by 4 bases, 15 bases remained unmatched.

As concerns this clone: In the same sample, other DNA sequences code for this CDR3. V and J are TRBV27 and TRBJ1-1; perhaps TRBD1 as D (5 bases). The CDR3 runs to 15 residues. V was pared by 5 bases and J by 1 base, with 14 bases between. Germline CDR1 MNHEY, CDR2 SMNVEV (reference sequence). This chain's CDR3 is CASSPRTGRNTEAFF. CDR3 coding DNA: TGTGCCAGCAGTCCTAGAACAGGCCGGAACACTGAAGCTTTCTTT.

There are a few counts of this clone. The chain links TRBV19 to TRBJ2-3; 11 positions match TRBD2. The trim removed 9 bases at V and 0 bases at J, leaving 5 bases unmatched. The CDR3 loop spans 15 amino acids. Germline CDR1 and CDR2: LNHDA and SQIVND (reference sequence). CDR3 amino acids: CASRLAGPSTDTQYF. The CDR3 DNA reads TGTGCCAGCCGACTAGCGGGGCCGAGCACAGATACGCAGTATTTT.

This clone occurred a few times. V gene TRBV18 combines with J gene TRBJ2-2; the D gene is possibly TRBD1 (6 bases). Germline CDR1 KGHSH, CDR2 LQKENI. The CDR3 spans 15 residues. V was shortened by 3 bases and J by 0 bases, with 8 bases between the two germline ends. CDR3 sequence reads: CASSPRQANTGELFF. In DNA, the CDR3 is TGTGCCAGCTCACCCCGACAGGCGAACACCGGGGAGCTGTTTTTT.

The V call is TRBV29-1, the J call TRBJ1-1, with TRBD1 matching over 11 bases. After removal of 6 bases from V and 6 bases from J, the junction contained 6 bases not matched to a gene. Germline CDR1 SQVTM, CDR2 ANQGSEA. This CDR3 has 13 residues. Written as DNA, the CDR3 is TGCAGCGTAGGGGGACAGGGGGTCGCTGAAGCTTTCTTT. Protein: CSVGGQGVAEAFF. The full variable domain, its missing parts supplied by reference TRBV29-1 and TRBJ1-1, is SAVISQKPSRDICQRGTSLTIQCQVDSQVTMMFWYRQQPGQSLTLIATANQGSEATYESGFVIDKFPISRPNLTFSTLTVSNMSPEDSSIYLCSVGGQGVAEAFFGQGTRLTVV.

This clone was seen a handful of times. V and J are TRBV6-1 and TRBJ2-7; no reliable D call. Trimming cost V 5 bases and J 2 bases, with 13 bases left between them. Germline V CDR1 and CDR2: MNHNS, SASEGT. This CDR3 region has 14 residues. The CDR3 DNA is TGTGCCAGCAGTAACGGCGGCAGAGCCTACGAGCAGTACTTC. Translating it yields CASSNGGRAYEQYF.

In its sample, this clone was seen a few times. The rearrangement joins TRBV5-6 to TRBJ1-2; 7 bases are shared with TRBD1. The CDR3 has 14 residues. Germline V gene sequence: CDR1 SGHDT, CDR2 YYEEEE. V was clipped by 0 bases and J by 8 bases; unmatched bases: 7. As DNA, the CDR3 is TGTGCCAGCAGCTTGGGGACAGGCCGAGTAGGCTACACCTTC. Its protein is CASSLGTGRVGYTF.

This clone was detected only a few times. The J gene is TRBJ2-7, the V gene TRBV11-2, with TRBD1 as a possible D gene (6 bases). Germline V gene lookup returns CDR1 SGHAT and CDR2 FQNNGV. V was pared by 6 bases and J by 4 bases, with 16 bases between. CDR3 length equals 14 residues. The CDR3 protein is CASRITGSGYEQYF. CDR3 nucleotide sequence: TGTGCCAGCAGAATAACAGGGAGCGGATACGAGCAGTACTTC.

DNA of the CDR3: TGTGCCATCAGCTCCGACAGGGACTCCTACGAGCAGTACTTC. It yields the protein CAISSDRDSYEQYF. The chain recombines TRBV10-3 with TRBJ2-7; 7 bases map to TRBD1. This CDR3 is 14 amino acids long. Per the germline V gene, CDR1 is ENHRY and CDR2 is SYGVKD. Germline trimming cut 6 bases from V and 0 bases from J; bases unmatched to any gene: 5.

This clone appeared a few times. The chain carries TRBV19 and TRBJ1-1; possibly TRBD1 for D (6 bases). With 8 bases removed from V and 0 bases from J, the gap between germline ends came to 13 bases. This CDR3 is built from 14 residues. Germline CDR1 and CDR2: LNHDA and SQIVND (reference sequence). The CDR3 here is CASFADRMNTEAFF. DNA of the CDR3: TGTGCCAGTTTTGCGGACAGAATGAACACTGAAGCTTTCTTT.

The rearrangement uses TRBV2 and TRBJ2-1; the match to TRBD1 covers 8 bases. The length of the CDR3 is 14 residues. Germline loops: CDR1 SNHLY, CDR2 FYNNEI. J lost 10 bases, V lost 6 bases, and 11 bases had no gene match. The CDR3 here is CASSPGQVIGEQFF. DNA for the CDR3: TGTGCCAGCAGCCCGGGACAGGTCATCGGGGAGCAGTTCTTC.

This clone has just a few counts. This chain uses TRBV5-1 with TRBJ2-3; 11 nucleotides match TRBD2. Germline values: CDR1 SGHRS, CDR2 YFSETQ. Trimming at V came to 3 bases and at J to 2 bases, leaving 8 bases not matched to a gene. This CDR3 region has 17 residues. In DNA form, the CDR3 reads TGCGCCAGCAGCTCGTCCGGGACTAGCGGAGCCACAGATACGCAGTATTTT. This encodes CASSSSGTSGATDTQYF.

This clone was counted at least ten times. The chain carries TRBV2 and TRBJ2-3, with 8 bases fitting TRBD1. The CDR3 has 14 residues. V lost 2 bases and J lost 5; bases outside the gene matches: 3. Germline V gene lookup returns CDR1 SNHLY and CDR2 FYNNEI. The CDR3 is CASSEQGARDTQYF. DNA for the CDR3: TGTGCCAGCAGTGAACAGGGGGCACGAGATACGCAGTATTTT.

This clone was seen only a few times. CDR3 sequence: CASSFLPGGGGLQETQYF. The CDR3 DNA sequence: TGTGCCAGCAGCTTCCTGCCGGGGGGCGGGGGACTCCAAGAGACCCAGTACTTC. This rearrangement joins TRBV7-2 to TRBJ2-5, with TRBD2 as a possible D gene (7 bases). The CDR3 loop spans 18 amino acids. V shed 3 bases and J shed 1 base, with 21 bases lying between them. The V gene's germline CDR1 is SGHTA and CDR2 FQGNSA.

At least ten counts were recorded for this clone. The V and J genes are TRBV4-3 and TRBJ2-6, with 9 bases fitting TRBD1. Losses at the gene ends were 3 bases for V and 2 bases for J; bases not matched to a gene: 2. The CDR3 consists of 16 residues. Germline lookup yields CDR1 LGHNA and CDR2 YSLEER. The CDR3 reads CASSQGQGTGANVLTF. The CDR3 bases are TGCGCCAGCAGCCAGGGACAGGGCACTGGGGCCAACGTCCTGACTTTC.

In its sample, this clone was seen a few times. This chain uses TRBV9 with TRBJ2-3; TRBD2 aligns across 9 bases. Losses at the gene ends were 4 bases for V and 0 bases for J; bases not matched to a gene: 9. Germline V gene lookup returns CDR1 SGDLS and CDR2 YYNGEE. The CDR3 contains 17 residues. The CDR3 region has the DNA TGTGCCAGCAGCCCTCACAGCGGGGGGCCCAGCACAGATACGCAGTATTTT. It translates to CASSPHSGGPSTDTQYF.